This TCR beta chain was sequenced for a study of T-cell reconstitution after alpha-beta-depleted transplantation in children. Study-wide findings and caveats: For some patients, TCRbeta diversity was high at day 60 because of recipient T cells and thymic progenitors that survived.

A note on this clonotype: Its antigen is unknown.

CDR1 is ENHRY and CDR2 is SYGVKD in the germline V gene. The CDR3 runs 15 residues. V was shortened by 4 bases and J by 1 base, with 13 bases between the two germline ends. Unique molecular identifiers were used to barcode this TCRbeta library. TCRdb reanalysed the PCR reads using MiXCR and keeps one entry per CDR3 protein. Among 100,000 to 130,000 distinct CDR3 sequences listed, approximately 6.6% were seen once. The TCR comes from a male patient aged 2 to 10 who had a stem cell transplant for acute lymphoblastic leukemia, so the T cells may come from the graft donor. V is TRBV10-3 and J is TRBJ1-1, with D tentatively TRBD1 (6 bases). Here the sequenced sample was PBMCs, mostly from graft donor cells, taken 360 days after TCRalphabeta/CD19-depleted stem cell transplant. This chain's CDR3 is CAISGLGGWNTEAFF. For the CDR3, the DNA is TGTGCCATCAGTGGATTAGGGGGGTGGAACACTGAAGCTTTCTTT.